This T cell receptor (beta chain) was found in a study of cytomegalovirus exposure and HLA in healthy donors. This CDR3 is 13 amino acids long. CDR1 is SGHTS and CDR2 is YDEGEE in the germline V gene. The ends lost 3 bases at V and 7 bases at J; junction bases unmatched: 5. Primers included in the PCR were 60 Vbeta and 13 Jbeta primers. The data were produced by immunoSEQ multiplex PCR, yet TCRdb's version contains in-frame clones alone and is incomplete. The sample lists 120,000 to 150,000 clones, 60% to 80% occurring once. The receptor was isolated from a man aged 40-49 years in good health and CMV-seronegative. V gene TRBV5-8 combines with J gene TRBJ1-2; 8 bases agree with TRBD1. The source material was PBMCs. CDR3 sequence (DNA): TGTGCCAGCAGCTCCAGGGGGCTGCTTGGCTACACCTTC. This gives the protein CASSSRGLLGYTF.